This T cell receptor beta chain was documented in a study of blood T cell repertoires in COVID-19. Study-wide context: Samples representing acute and convalescent COVID-19 were sourced from the United States, Italy and Spain.

V lost 11 bases and J 2 bases, leaving 18 bases between the germline ends. The CDR3 spans 15 residues. Germline V gene sequence: CDR1 KGHDR, CDR2 SFDVKD. In the original analysis: Amplification of reference gene primers provided the estimated nucleated cell counts. Assay used: immunoSEQ multiplex PCR; TCRdb lists only in-frame clones, some missing. V and J calls and clone size come straight from that table; D and trimming were deduced from the DNA. Among 470,000 or so clones listed, 75% to 90% were seen once. The receptor was isolated from a woman aged 25 to 39 with acute or convalescent COVID-19. This chain connects TRBV24-1 to TRBJ2-1; D is possibly TRBD1 (6 bases). Material: peripheral blood. CDR3 sequence (DNA): TGTGCCATTGGGCCAACAGGGTCACCCTACAATGAGCAGTTCTTC. This gives the protein CAIGPTGSPYNEQFF.